Listed below are T cell receptor beta chains from one sample, sequenced in a study of shared clonotypes between healthy human individuals. Sequencing was performed with immunoSEQ multiplex PCR; in TCRdb, only in-frame clones are kept and a portion is missing. The data hold some 740,000 clones, with more than 85% observed a single time. Sequenced: naive CD8+ T cells sorted from blood. These receptor sequences come from a man aged 25-45 years in good health. The CDR3 runs from the conserved cysteine through the conserved F or W. A D gene is named only where the DNA matches it firmly. Clone sizes are given selectively: once, few, many, or a class where the clone is expanded.

TRBV10-2	TRBD2	.	TRBJ2-7	CASSDRLAGVSYEQYF	TGCGCCAGCAGTGATAGGCTAGCGGGAGTATCCTACGAGCAGTACTTC
TRBV7-8	.	.	TRBJ2-1	CASSLPSGTYNEQFF	TGTGCCAGCAGCTTACCAAGCGGAACCTACAATGAGCAGTTCTTC
TRBV29-1	TRBD2	once	TRBJ2-1	CSVEDHRDYSYNEQFF	TGCAGCGTTGAAGATCATAGGGACTACTCCTACAATGAGCAGTTCTTC
TRBV28	.	once	TRBJ1-1	CASSFLVAKNMNTEAFF	TGTGCCAGCAGTTTTTTAGTGGCCAAAAACATGAACACTGAAGCTTTCTTT
TRBV19	TRBD2	.	TRBJ2-1	CASSLTPRTSGRPHEQFF	TGTGCCAGTAGCCTCACCCCCCGGACTAGCGGGAGGCCCCATGAGCAGTTCTTC
TRBV7-9	TRBD1	.	TRBJ2-4	CASSSRQGRVKNIQYF	TGTGCCAGCAGCTCCCGACAGGGGCGGGTCAAAAACATTCAGTACTTC
TRBV27	.	.	TRBJ2-1	CASSLDSPGNEQFF	TGTGCCAGCAGTTTGGACTCGCCAGGGAATGAGCAGTTCTTC
TRBV7-8	.	.	TRBJ2-7	CASSLGRTDYEQYF	TGTGCCAGCAGCTTAGGGCGGACAGACTACGAGCAGTACTTC
TRBV7-9	TRBD1	.	TRBJ2-6	CASSHPRDSHSGANVLTF	TGTGCCAGCAGCCATCCCCGGGACAGTCACTCTGGGGCCAACGTCCTGACTTTC
TRBV29-1	TRBD2	.	TRBJ2-1	CSVELAVGLVYYEQFF	TGCAGCGTTGAATTGGCGGTAGGACTAGTGTATTATGAGCAGTTCTTC
TRBV27	TRBD2	.	TRBJ2-3	CASSLLGTSGTDTQYF	TGTGCCAGCAGTTTACTGGGGACTAGCGGCACAGATACGCAGTATTTT
TRBV5-4	TRBD1	.	TRBJ2-2	CASSRGQGGEELFF	TGTGCCAGCAGCAGGGGACAGGGTGGCGAGGAGCTGTTTTTT
TRBV19	.	.	TRBJ1-2	CASSIRTNYGYTF	TGTGCCAGTAGTATAAGAACGAACTATGGCTACACCTTC
TRBV6-1	.	.	TRBJ1-5	CALAGEHDNQPQHF	TGTGCCTTGGCAGGGGAACATGACAATCAGCCCCAGCATTTT
TRBV29-1	TRBD2	.	TRBJ2-7	CSVEDQQLAGIYEQYF	TGCAGCGTTGAAGACCAACAATTAGCGGGAATATACGAGCAGTACTTC
TRBV4-1	TRBD2	.	TRBJ2-7	CASSQVPSGIGGNTEQYF	TGCGCCAGCAGCCAAGTCCCTAGCGGGATAGGAGGGAATACCGAGCAGTACTTC
TRBV5-4	TRBD2	.	TRBJ2-2	CASSPSTSGLNTGELFF	TGTGCCAGCAGCCCTAGTACTAGCGGGTTAAACACCGGGGAGCTGTTTTTT
TRBV9	TRBD2	.	TRBJ2-7	CASSAGTSGFSYEQYF	TGTGCCAGCAGCGCCGGGACTAGCGGTTTCTCCTACGAGCAGTACTTC
TRBV10-2	TRBD2	.	TRBJ2-1	CASSERTSDNEQFF	TGCGCCAGCAGTGAGCGGACTAGCGACAATGAGCAGTTCTTC
TRBV7-2	.	.	TRBJ2-5	CASSLFIAEETQYF	TGTGCCAGCAGCTTATTTATAGCGGAAGAGACCCAGTACTTC
TRBV21-1	.	few	TRBJ1-2	CASTDSYGYTF	TGTGCCAGCACCGACAGCTATGGCTACACCTTC
TRBV5-1	.	.	TRBJ2-3	CASSQVPGEGGDTQYF	TGCGCCAGCAGCCAAGTCCCGGGAGAGGGAGGAGATACGCAGTATTTT
TRBV11-2	TRBD2	.	TRBJ2-2	CASSFRTSGTLSAGELFF	TGTGCCAGCAGCTTTAGGACTAGCGGGACCCTGTCCGCCGGGGAGCTGTTTTTT
TRBV28	TRBD1	few	TRBJ2-3	CASSYGTASTDTQYF	TGTGCCAGCAGTTATGGGACAGCTAGCACAGATACGCAGTATTTT
TRBV5-4	.	.	TRBJ1-2	CASSLAPGQNYGYTF	TGTGCCAGCAGCTTGGCTCCAGGGCAAAACTATGGCTACACCTTC
TRBV5-6	.	.	TRBJ1-4	CASSSGGLGPTNEKLFF	TGTGCCAGCAGCTCGGGGGGACTAGGGCCAACTAATGAAAAACTGTTTTTT
TRBV11-2	TRBD2	.	TRBJ2-5	CASSLGTSGVQETQYF	TGTGCCAGCAGCTTAGGGACTAGCGGGGTACAAGAGACCCAGTACTTC
TRBV2	TRBD2	.	TRBJ2-2	CASSRQGATSGSGGELFF	TGTGCCAGCAGTCGACAGGGCGCTACTAGCGGGAGTGGAGGGGAGCTGTTTTTT
TRBV6-6	.	.	TRBJ2-7	CASSYSPQGRGDEQYF	TGTGCCAGCAGTTACTCCCCGCAGGGAAGGGGTGATGAGCAGTACTTC
TRBV28	TRBD1	.	TRBJ2-7	CASRTGTAYEQYF	TGTGCCAGCAGGACTGGGACAGCCTACGAGCAGTACTTC
TRBV7-9	.	.	TRBJ2-1	CASTPKVRDYNEQFF	TGTGCCAGCACCCCCAAGGTGCGGGATTACAATGAGCAGTTCTTC
TRBV29-1	TRBD1	.	TRBJ1-2	CSVEDPTGAYGYTF	TGCAGCGTTGAAGATCCGACAGGGGCCTATGGCTACACCTTC
TRBV5-8	.	once	TRBJ2-1	CASSTANEQFF	TGTGCCAGCAGCACCGCCAATGAGCAGTTCTTC
TRBV6-4	.	.	TRBJ1-1	CASSDTPRAEAFF	TGTGCCAGCAGTGACACCCCACGGGCTGAAGCTTTCTTT
TRBV5-6	TRBD2	.	TRBJ2-7	CASSLAASGGPDYEQYF	TGTGCCAGCAGCTTGGCGGCTAGCGGGGGACCTGACTACGAGCAGTACTTC
TRBV7-2	.	.	TRBJ1-1	CASSFPHTGMNTEAFF	TGTGCCAGCAGCTTCCCCCATACAGGGATGAACACTGAAGCTTTCTTT
TRBV7-9	.	.	TRBJ2-6	CASSLGREAGANVLTF	TGTGCCAGCAGCTTAGGCAGGGAGGCTGGGGCCAACGTCCTGACTTTC
TRBV28	TRBD1	.	TRBJ1-1	CASRRDSPEAFF	TGTGCCAGCAGACGGGACAGCCCTGAAGCTTTCTTT
TRBV5-1	.	.	TRBJ1-1	CASSLHYTGLNTEAFF	TGCGCCAGCAGCCTACACTATACAGGGTTGAACACTGAAGCTTTCTTT
TRBV11-3	.	.	TRBJ2-2	CASSSLGHSPPTGGELFF	TGTGCCAGCAGCTCCCTTGGTCACAGTCCACCCACCGGCGGGGAGCTGTTTTTT
TRBV28	.	.	TRBJ1-1	CASTRPVNFPSTFF	TGTGCCAGCACCCGACCGGTCAACTTCCCGAGTACTTTCTTT
TRBV29-1	.	.	TRBJ2-7	CSVEASGENSYEQYF	TGCAGCGTTGAAGCATCGGGGGAGAACTCCTACGAGCAGTACTTC
TRBV4-1	TRBD2	.	TRBJ2-7	CASSQTSGRYEQYF	TGCGCCAGCAGCCAAACTAGCGGGAGATACGAGCAGTACTTC
TRBV15	.	.	TRBJ1-5	CATSRDFGTDSNQPQHF	TGTGCCACCAGCAGAGATTTCGGGACGGATAGCAATCAGCCCCAGCATTTT
TRBV19	.	.	TRBJ2-1	CASIPSGEQFF	TGTGCCAGTATCCCTTCGGGGGAGCAGTTCTTC
TRBV27	.	.	TRBJ2-2	CASKLLPGTGELFF	TGTGCCAGTAAATTATTGCCGGGTACCGGGGAGCTGTTTTTT
TRBV9	.	.	TRBJ2-1	CASSVAGLRDEQFF	TGTGCCAGCAGCGTAGCGGGATTACGGGATGAGCAGTTCTTC
TRBV25-1	TRBD2	.	TRBJ2-2	CASSERGLAGEAGELFF	TGTGCCAGCAGTGAACGCGGACTAGCGGGAGAGGCCGGGGAGCTGTTTTTT